Presented here are 25 T cell receptor beta chains from one specimen sequenced in a study of blood T cell repertoires in COVID-19. Repertoires were generated with immunoSEQ multiplex PCR, while TCRdb's copy carries only in-frame clones and drops some. The sample records approximately 290,000 clones, around 82% being singletons. Sequenced sample: peripheral blood. These receptors were obtained from a person aged 70 to 85 with COVID-19, enrolled during active disease.

This clone was observed a handful of times. The chain is built from TRBV4-2 and TRBJ1-2, with TRBD1 matching 7 bases. The germline gives CDR1 LGHNA, CDR2 YNFKEQ. The CDR3 runs 17 residues. V trimming: 0 bases; J trimming: 2 bases; junction bases outside the gene matches: 9. DNA of the CDR3: TGTGCCAGCAGCCAAGACATAGGGGCAGGGGGGAACTATGGCTACACCTTC. The encoded protein is CASSQDIGAGGNYGYTF.

On this clone: This CDR3 is also generated by other DNA sequences in the sample. V usage is TRBV7-9 and J usage is TRBJ2-5, with D perhaps matching TRBD2 (5 bases). CDR3 size: 15 residues. Germline CDR1 reads SEHNR; CDR2 reads FQNEAQ (reference sequence). V was clipped by 6 bases and J by 1 base, with 15 bases between them. This chain's CDR3 is CASSARRGLQETQYF. The CDR3 DNA is TGTGCCAGCAGTGCGAGGCGAGGGCTCCAAGAGACCCAGTACTTC.

This chain links TRBV24-1 with TRBJ2-1, with TRBD2 identical over 9 bases. The CDR3 sequence is 15 residues long. Germline-derived CDR1 and CDR2 are KGHDR and SFDVKD. V trimming: 10 bases; J trimming: 8 bases; junction bases outside the gene matches: 14. Written as DNA, the CDR3 is TGTGCCACAGCGGGGGGCCGGACCCCTTACTATGAGCAGTTCTTC. Translating it yields CATAGGRTPYYEQFF.

This chain joins TRBV7-9 and TRBJ2-7, with D maybe TRBD1 (6 bases). Per germline, CDR1 SEHNR and CDR2 FQNEAQ (reference sequence). The length of the CDR3 is 12 residues. V shed 5 bases and J shed 5 bases, with 10 bases lying between them. The CDR3 DNA follows: TGTGCCAGCAGCCCCCCAGGGGACGAGCAGTACTTC. This codes for CASSPPGDEQYF.

CDR3 protein: CASSLDGTSQETQYF. Written as DNA, the CDR3 is TGCGCCAGCAGCTTGGACGGGACAAGCCAAGAGACCCAGTACTTC. V and J are TRBV5-1 and TRBJ2-5; possible D gene TRBD1, 6 bases. CDR1 and CDR2 from the germline V gene are SGHRS and YFSETQ. The ends were cut back, 0 bases at V and 1 base at J, with 10 bases in the middle. This CDR3 spans 15 amino acids.

V gene TRBV25-1 combines with J gene TRBJ2-1; 14 nucleotides align to TRBD2. Germline V gene lookup returns CDR1 MGHDK and CDR2 SYGVNS. This CDR3 has 18 amino acids. Trimming cost V 6 bases and J 0 bases; bases outside gene matches: 7. CDR3 loop: CASSRTSGGLSSYNEQFF. CDR3 nucleotides: TGTGCCAGCAGCCGGACTAGCGGGGGGTTAAGCTCCTACAATGAGCAGTTCTTC.

The chain combines TRBV9 with TRBJ2-2, with TRBD1 matching over 8 bases. The J segment lost 0 bases and the V segment lost 7 bases, leaving 2 bases of the junction unmatched. Germline CDR1 and CDR2: SGDLS and YYNGEE. CDR3 size: 14 residues. This CDR3 is CASGDRTNTGELFF. CDR3 DNA: TGTGCCAGCGGGGACAGGACGAACACCGGGGAGCTGTTTTTT.

The chain joins TRBV15 to TRBJ1-3; no reliable D call. This CDR3 has 15 amino acids. The ends were cut back, 0 bases at V and 0 bases at J, with 6 bases in the middle. Germline V gene data show CDR1 as LNHNV and CDR2 as YYDKDF (reference sequence). The CDR3 spells CATSRDKNSGNTIYF. For the CDR3, the DNA is TGTGCCACCAGCAGAGATAAAAACTCTGGAAACACCATATATTTT.

The rearrangement links TRBV18 to TRBJ2-5; no definite D call. Per germline, CDR1 KGHSH and CDR2 LQKENI. V was shortened by 6 bases and J by 2 bases, with 16 bases between the two germline ends. The CDR3 is 15 residues long. This CDR3 reads CASSLHGGPQETQYF. CDR3 coding DNA: TGTGCCAGCTCTCTTCACGGCGGCCCACAAGAGACCCAGTACTTC.

This clone was detected once. The J gene is TRBJ1-4, the V gene TRBV4-1; 8 bases match TRBD1. This CDR3 spans 17 amino acids. CDR1 and CDR2 from the germline V gene are MGHRA and YSYEKL. V lost 0 bases and J lost 8; bases outside the gene matches: 11. This CDR3 is CASSQDPGAGGLEKLFF. In nucleotides, the CDR3 is TGCGCCAGCAGCCAAGATCCGGGGGCAGGGGGCTTGGAAAAACTGTTTTTT.

The chain uses TRBV3-1 (or the pseudogene TRBV3-2) and TRBJ2-3, with 7 bases that match TRBD1. CDR1 is LGHDT, CDR2 YNNKEL, per germline (reference sequence). CDR3 length: 20 residues. Trimming took 0 bases from V and 0 from J; bases not matched to a gene: 15. CDR3 DNA sequence: TGTGCCAGCAGCCAAGAGACAGGGACGGTTACAATCACTAGCACAGATACGCAGTATTTT. Translated, it gives CASSQETGTVTITSTDTQYF.

The rearrangement uses TRBV24-1 and TRBJ2-6, with a possible D match to TRBD2 (7 bases). Germline CDR1 KGHDR, CDR2 SFDVKD. This CDR3 has 19 amino acids. Trimming stripped 12 bases from V and 4 bases from J, with 30 bases between. The CDR3 loop reads CAPESRTVGGITGANVLTF. CDR3 nucleotides: TGTGCCCCCGAATCTCGGACAGTGGGAGGGATTACCGGGGCCAACGTCCTGACTTTC.

The chain combines TRBV6-6 with TRBJ1-5; 9 bases fit TRBD1. From germline, CDR1 is MNHNY and CDR2 SVGAGI (reference sequence). The CDR3 covers 14 residues. Germline trimming cut 5 bases from V and 6 bases from J; bases unmatched to any gene: 5. DNA of the CDR3: TGTGCCAGCAGTGACCTACAGGGGGCTCAGCCCCAGCATTTT. It yields the protein CASSDLQGAQPQHF.

This clone was observed a handful of times. This sequence joins TRBV5-1 and TRBJ1-4, with D possibly TRBD1 on 6 matching bases. The V gene lost 4 bases and the J gene lost 4 bases, with 14 bases spanning the gap. The CDR3 is 15 amino acids. The germline CDR1 and CDR2 sequences are SGHRS and YFSETQ. CDR3 in amino acids: CASSVEPGHNEKLFF. The CDR3 bases are TGCGCCAGCAGCGTGGAACCGGGACATAATGAAAAACTGTTTTTT.

V is TRBV29-1 and J is TRBJ1-3; 8 bases agree with TRBD1. This CDR3 contains 12 residues. V lost 3 bases and J lost 8; bases outside the gene matches: 3. Germline lookup yields CDR1 SQVTM and CDR2 ANQGSEA. The CDR3 loop reads CSVDRGRDTIYF. The CDR3 DNA reads as TGCAGCGTTGACAGGGGGCGGGACACCATATATTTT.

This clone came up many times. The chain is built from TRBV14 and TRBJ1-6; D uncertain. V dropped 5 bases and J dropped 0 bases, with 5 bases sitting between them. Germline V gene sequence: CDR1 SGHDN, CDR2 FVKESK. The CDR3 runs 14 residues. CDR3 DNA: TGTGCCAGCAGCGAGTACTCCTATAATTCACCCCTCCACTTT. Translating it yields CASSEYSYNSPLHF.

The chain is built from TRBV15 and TRBJ2-7, with 8 bases matching TRBD2. Per the germline V gene, CDR1 is LNHNV and CDR2 is YYDKDF (reference sequence). The CDR3 has 17 amino acids. Trimming took 1 base from V and 5 from J; bases not matched to a gene: 13. The CDR3 DNA sequence: TGTGCCACCAGCAGAGGTGGCGCGGGGGGCTTGAGGAACGAGCAGTACTTC. Encoded protein: CATSRGGAGGLRNEQYF.

V gene TRBV6-1 combines with J gene TRBJ1-5, with 9 bases aligning to TRBD1. Germline lookup yields CDR1 MNHNS and CDR2 SASEGT. The V segment lost 4 bases and the J segment 5 bases; nucleotides outside the gene matches: 15. The CDR3 has 18 amino acids. The CDR3 loop is CASSALGQGQLGDQPQHF. In DNA, the CDR3 is TGTGCCAGCAGTGCCCTTGGACAGGGGCAATTAGGGGATCAGCCCCAGCATTTT.

This rearrangement joins TRBV2 to TRBJ2-3, with D maybe TRBD2 (7 bases). The CDR3 totals 15 residues. V was trimmed by 7 bases and J by 0 bases, leaving 14 bases between them. CDR1 is SNHLY, CDR2 FYNNEI, per germline. CDR3 residues: CASKGGTTSTDTQYF. The CDR3, as DNA: TGTGCCAGCAAGGGGGGGACGACTAGCACAGATACGCAGTATTTT.

V usage is TRBV27 and J usage is TRBJ2-1; 10 nucleotides match TRBD1. The CDR3 sequence is 12 residues long. Trimming cost V 6 bases and J 15 bases; bases outside gene matches: 8. The germline V gene encodes CDR1 MNHEY and CDR2 SMNVEV (reference sequence). The CDR3 spells CASSSTGTGAFF. CDR3 nucleotide sequence: TGTGCCAGCAGCTCTACCGGGACAGGGGCGTTCTTC.

V is TRBV19 and J is TRBJ1-6; TRBD1 matches 9 bases. The V gene's germline CDR1 is LNHDA and CDR2 SQIVND (reference sequence). Trimming removed 10 bases from V and 7 bases from J; junction bases left unmatched: 8. The CDR3 length is 14 residues. CDR3 bases: TGTGCCACCAAAGCCGGGACAGGGAATTCACCCCTCCACTTT. Its translation is CATKAGTGNSPLHF.

This clone was detected only once. The chain recombines TRBV5-1 with TRBJ2-1; 10 positions match TRBD2. Germline values: CDR1 SGHRS, CDR2 YFSETQ. The junction had 7 bases not matched to a gene; V was cut back by 4 bases and J by 3 bases. The CDR3 spans 16 residues. The CDR3 coding sequence is TGCGCCAGCAGCCCCCGGGAGCGGGAGGGCTACAATGAGCAGTTCTTC. It yields the protein CASSPREREGYNEQFF.

The V and J genes are TRBV2 and TRBJ1-1; the D is unclear. Trimming removed 7 bases from V and 5 bases from J, with 14 bases in between. The CDR3 totals 13 residues. Germline V gene data show CDR1 as SNHLY and CDR2 as FYNNEI. In DNA, the CDR3 is TGTGCCAGCACCGGGCCGAGGGCAACTGAAGCTTTCTTT. Its protein is CASTGPRATEAFF.

This rearrangement joins TRBV6-2 or TRBV6-3 to TRBJ2-7; weak D call: TRBD2 (6 bases). CDR1 is MNHEY and CDR2 is SVGEGT in the germline V gene. The CDR3 sequence is 17 residues long. With 4 bases removed from V and 5 bases from J, the gap between germline ends came to 24 bases. CDR3 sequence (DNA): TGTGCCAGCAGTTTTAGGGGTATCGGGAGCCCTGTCGACGAGCAGTACTTC. Encoded protein: CASSFRGIGSPVDEQYF.

The chain uses TRBV6-5 and TRBJ2-7; possibly TRBD2 for D (5 bases). The CDR3 covers 12 residues. Germline V gene data show CDR1 as MNHEY and CDR2 as SVGAGI. Trimming shortened V by 4 bases and J by 7 bases, and 11 bases separated the two germline ends. CDR3 bases: TGTGCCAGCAGTTCCGGGGTAGGGGAGCAGTACTTC. Protein sequence: CASSSGVGEQYF.